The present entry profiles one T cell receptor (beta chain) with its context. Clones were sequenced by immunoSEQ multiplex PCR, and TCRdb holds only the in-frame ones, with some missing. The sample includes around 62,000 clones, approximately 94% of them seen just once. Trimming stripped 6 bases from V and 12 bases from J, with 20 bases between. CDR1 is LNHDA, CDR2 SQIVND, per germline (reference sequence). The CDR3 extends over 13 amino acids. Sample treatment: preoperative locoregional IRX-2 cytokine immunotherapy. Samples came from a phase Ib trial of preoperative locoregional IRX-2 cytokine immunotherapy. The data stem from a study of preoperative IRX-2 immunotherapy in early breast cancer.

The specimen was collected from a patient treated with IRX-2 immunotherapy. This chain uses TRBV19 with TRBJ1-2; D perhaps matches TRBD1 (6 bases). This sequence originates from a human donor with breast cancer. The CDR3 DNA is TGTGCCAGTAGCCTCCAGGGGAACTCCCGGCACACCTTC. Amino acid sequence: CASSLQGNSRHTF.